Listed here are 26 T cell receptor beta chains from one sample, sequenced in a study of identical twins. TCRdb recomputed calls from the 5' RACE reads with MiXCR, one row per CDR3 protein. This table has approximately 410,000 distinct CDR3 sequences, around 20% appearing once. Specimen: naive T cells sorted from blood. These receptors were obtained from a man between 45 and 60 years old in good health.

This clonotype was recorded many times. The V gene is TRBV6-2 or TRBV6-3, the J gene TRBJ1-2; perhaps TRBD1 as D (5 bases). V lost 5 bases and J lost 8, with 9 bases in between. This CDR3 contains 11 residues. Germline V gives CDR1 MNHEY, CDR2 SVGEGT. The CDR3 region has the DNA TGTGCCAGCAGTACGGGGGTCGGCTACACCTTC. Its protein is CASSTGVGYTF.

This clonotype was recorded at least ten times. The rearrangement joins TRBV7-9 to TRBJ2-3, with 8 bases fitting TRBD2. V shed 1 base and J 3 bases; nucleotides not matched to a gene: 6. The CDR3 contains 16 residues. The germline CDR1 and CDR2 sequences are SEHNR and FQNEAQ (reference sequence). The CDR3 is CASSLGEREFTDTQYF. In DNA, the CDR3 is TGTGCCAGCAGCTTAGGAGAGCGGGAGTTTACAGATACGCAGTATTTT.

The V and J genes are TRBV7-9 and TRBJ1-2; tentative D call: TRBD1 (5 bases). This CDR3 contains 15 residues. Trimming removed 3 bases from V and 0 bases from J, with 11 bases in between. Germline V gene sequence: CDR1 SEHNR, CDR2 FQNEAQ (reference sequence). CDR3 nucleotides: TGTGCCAGCAGCTTCTCAGGGTCAGCTAACTATGGCTACACCTTC. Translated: CASSFSGSANYGYTF. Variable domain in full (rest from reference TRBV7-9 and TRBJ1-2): DTGVSQNPRHKITKRGQNVTFRCDPISEHNRLYWYRQTLGQGPEFLTYFQNEAQLEKSRLLSDRFSAERPKGSFSTLEIQRTEQGDSAMYLCASSFSGSANYGYTFGSGTRLTVV.

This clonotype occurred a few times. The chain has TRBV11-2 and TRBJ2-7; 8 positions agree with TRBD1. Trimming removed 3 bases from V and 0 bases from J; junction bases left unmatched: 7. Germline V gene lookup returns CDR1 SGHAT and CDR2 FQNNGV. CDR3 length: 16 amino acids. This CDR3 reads CASSFLEGQASYEQYF. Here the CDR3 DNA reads TGTGCCAGCAGCTTTTTAGAGGGACAGGCCTCCTACGAGCAGTACTTC.

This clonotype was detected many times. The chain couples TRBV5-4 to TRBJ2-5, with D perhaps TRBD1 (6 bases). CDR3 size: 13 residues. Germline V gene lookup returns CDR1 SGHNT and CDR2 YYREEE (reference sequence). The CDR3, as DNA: TGTGCACCAGGGGAAGAAGGGAGAGAGACCCAGTACTTC. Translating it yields CAPGEEGRETQYF.

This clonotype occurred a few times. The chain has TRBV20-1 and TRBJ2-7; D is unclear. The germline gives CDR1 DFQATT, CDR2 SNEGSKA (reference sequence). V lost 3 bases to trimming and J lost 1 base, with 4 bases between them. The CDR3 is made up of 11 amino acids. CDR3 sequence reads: CSARLSYEQYF. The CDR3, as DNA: TGCAGTGCTAGGTTGTCCTACGAGCAGTACTTC.

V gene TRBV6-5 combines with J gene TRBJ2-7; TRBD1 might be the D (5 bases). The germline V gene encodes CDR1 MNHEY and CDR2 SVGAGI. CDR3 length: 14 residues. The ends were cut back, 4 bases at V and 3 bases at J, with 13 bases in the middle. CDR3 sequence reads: CASSFLGVSYEQYF. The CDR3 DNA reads TGTGCCAGCAGTTTCCTAGGGGTTAGCTACGAGCAGTACTTC.

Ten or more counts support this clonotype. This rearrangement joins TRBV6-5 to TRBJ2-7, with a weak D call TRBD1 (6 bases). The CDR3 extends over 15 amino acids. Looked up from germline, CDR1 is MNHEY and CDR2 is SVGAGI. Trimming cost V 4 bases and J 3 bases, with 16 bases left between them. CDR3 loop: CASSSTTGRVYEQYF. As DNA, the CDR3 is TGTGCCAGCAGTTCGACGACAGGAAGAGTCTACGAGCAGTACTTC.

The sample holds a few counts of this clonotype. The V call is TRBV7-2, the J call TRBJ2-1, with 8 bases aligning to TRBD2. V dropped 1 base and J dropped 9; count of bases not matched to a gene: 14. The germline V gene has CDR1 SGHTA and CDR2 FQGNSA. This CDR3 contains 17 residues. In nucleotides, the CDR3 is TGTGCCAGCAGCTTAGTTGGGGGACTAGGGGTTTCGAGTGAGCAGTTCTTC. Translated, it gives CASSLVGGLGVSSEQFF. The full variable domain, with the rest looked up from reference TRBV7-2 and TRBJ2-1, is GAGVSQSPSNKVTEKGKDVELRCDPISGHTALYWYRQSLGQGLEFLIYFQGNSAPDKSGLPSDRFSAERTGGSVSTLTIQRTQQEDSAVYLCASSLVGGLGVSSEQFFGPGTRLTVL.

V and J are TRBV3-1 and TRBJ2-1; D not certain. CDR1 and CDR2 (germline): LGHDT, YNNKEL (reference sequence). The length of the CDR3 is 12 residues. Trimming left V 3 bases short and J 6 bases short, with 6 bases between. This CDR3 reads CASSQIINEQFF. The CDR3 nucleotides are TGTGCCAGCAGCCAGATAATCAATGAGCAGTTCTTC.

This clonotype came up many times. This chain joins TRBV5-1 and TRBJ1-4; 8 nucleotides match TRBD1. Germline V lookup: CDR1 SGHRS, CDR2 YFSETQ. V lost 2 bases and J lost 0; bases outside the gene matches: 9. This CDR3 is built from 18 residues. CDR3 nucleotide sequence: TGCGCCAGCAGCTTAACGGGACAGGCCGCTTCAACTAATGAAAAACTGTTTTTT. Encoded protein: CASSLTGQAASTNEKLFF.

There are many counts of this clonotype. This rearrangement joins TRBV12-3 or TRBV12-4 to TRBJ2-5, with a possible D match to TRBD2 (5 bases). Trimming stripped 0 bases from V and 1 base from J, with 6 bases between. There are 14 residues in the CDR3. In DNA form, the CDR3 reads TGTGCCAGCAGTTTAGCGGGAGCCCAAGAGACCCAGTACTTC. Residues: CASSLAGAQETQYF.

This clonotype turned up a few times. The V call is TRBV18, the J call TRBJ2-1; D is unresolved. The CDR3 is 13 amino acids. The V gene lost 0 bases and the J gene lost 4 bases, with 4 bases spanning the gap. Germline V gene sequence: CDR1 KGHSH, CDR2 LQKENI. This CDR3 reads CASSPPNYNEQFF. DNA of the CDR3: TGTGCCAGCTCACCACCAAATTACAATGAGCAGTTCTTC.

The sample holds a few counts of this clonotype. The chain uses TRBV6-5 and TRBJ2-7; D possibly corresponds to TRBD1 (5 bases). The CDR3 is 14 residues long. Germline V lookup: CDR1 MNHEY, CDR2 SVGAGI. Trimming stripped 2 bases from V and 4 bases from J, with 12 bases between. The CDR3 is CASSYGAPRYEQYF. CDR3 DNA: TGTGCCAGCAGTTACGGGGCCCCCCGATACGAGCAGTACTTC.

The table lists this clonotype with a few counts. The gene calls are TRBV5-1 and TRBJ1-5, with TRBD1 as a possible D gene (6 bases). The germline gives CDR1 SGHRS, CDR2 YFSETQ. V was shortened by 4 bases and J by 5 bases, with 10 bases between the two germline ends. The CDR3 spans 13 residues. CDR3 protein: CASSEEGDQPQHF. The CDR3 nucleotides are TGCGCCAGCAGCGAGGAGGGGGATCAGCCCCAGCATTTT.

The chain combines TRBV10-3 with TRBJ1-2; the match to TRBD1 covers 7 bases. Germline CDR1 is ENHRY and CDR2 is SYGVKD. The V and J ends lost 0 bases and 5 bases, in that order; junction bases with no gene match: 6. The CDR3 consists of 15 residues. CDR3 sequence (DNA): TGTGCCATCAGTGAGTCGACCAGGGGGGTTTATGGCTACACCTTC. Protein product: CAISESTRGVYGYTF.

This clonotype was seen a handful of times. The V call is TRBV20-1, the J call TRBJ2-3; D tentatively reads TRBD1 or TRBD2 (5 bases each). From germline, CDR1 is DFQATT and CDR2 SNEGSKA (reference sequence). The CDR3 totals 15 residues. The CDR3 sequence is CSPLAWGLGADTQYF. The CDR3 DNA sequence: TGCAGCCCCCTTGCGTGGGGGTTGGGGGCAGATACGCAGTATTTT.

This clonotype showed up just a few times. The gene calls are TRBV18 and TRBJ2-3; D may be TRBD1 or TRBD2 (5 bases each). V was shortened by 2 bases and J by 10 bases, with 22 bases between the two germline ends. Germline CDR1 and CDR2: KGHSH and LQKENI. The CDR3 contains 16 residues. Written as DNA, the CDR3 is TGTGCCAGCTCACCAGGGACCCCCTCCCTTTTGGGGGCGCAGTATTTT. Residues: CASSPGTPSLLGAQYF.

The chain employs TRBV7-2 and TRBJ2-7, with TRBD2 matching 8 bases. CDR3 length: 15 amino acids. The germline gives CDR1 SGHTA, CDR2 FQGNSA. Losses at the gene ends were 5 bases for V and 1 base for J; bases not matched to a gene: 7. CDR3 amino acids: CASSRGSSGSYEQYF. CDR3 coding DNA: TGTGCCAGCAGCCGGGGGTCTAGCGGGTCCTACGAGCAGTACTTC.

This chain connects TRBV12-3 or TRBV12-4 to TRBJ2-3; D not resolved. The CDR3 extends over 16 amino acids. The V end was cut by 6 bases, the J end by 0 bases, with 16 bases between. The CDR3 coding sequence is TGTGCCAGCAGGCCTAGAAGCTGGATTAGCACAGATACGCAGTATTTT. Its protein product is CASRPRSWISTDTQYF.

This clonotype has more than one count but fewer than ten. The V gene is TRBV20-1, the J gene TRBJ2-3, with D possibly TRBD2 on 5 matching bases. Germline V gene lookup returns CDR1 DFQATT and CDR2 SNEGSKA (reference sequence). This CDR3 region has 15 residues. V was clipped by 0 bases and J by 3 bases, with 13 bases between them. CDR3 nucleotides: TGCAGTGCTAGAGATAAGACGGGAATGACAGATACGCAGTATTTT. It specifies CSARDKTGMTDTQYF.

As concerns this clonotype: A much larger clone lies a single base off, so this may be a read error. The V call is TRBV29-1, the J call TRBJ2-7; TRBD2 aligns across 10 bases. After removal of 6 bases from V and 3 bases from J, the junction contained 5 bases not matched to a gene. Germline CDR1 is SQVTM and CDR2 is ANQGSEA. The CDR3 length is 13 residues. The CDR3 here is CSVSGLANYEQYF. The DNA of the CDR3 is TGCAGCGTATCGGGACTAGCGAACTACGAGCAGTACTTC.

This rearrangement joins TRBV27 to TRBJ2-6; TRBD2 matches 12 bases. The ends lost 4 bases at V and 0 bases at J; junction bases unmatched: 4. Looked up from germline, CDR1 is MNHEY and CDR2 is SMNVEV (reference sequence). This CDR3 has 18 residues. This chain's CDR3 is CASSYTGLAGSGANVLTF. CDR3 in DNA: TGTGCCAGCAGTTACACGGGACTAGCGGGCTCTGGGGCCAACGTCCTGACTTTC.

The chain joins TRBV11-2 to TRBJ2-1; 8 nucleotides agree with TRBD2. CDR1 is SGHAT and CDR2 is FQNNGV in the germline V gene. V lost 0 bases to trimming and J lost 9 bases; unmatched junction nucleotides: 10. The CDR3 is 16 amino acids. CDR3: CASSLDGLGTSSEQFF. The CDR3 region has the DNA TGTGCCAGCAGCTTAGATGGTCTAGGGACTAGTAGTGAGCAGTTCTTC. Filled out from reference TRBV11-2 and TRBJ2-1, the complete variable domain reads EAGVAQSPRYKIIEKRQSVAFWCNPISGHATLYWYQQILGQGPKLLIQFQNNGVVDDSQLPKDRFSAERLKGVDSTLKIQPAKLEDSAVYLCASSLDGLGTSSEQFFGPGTRLTVL.

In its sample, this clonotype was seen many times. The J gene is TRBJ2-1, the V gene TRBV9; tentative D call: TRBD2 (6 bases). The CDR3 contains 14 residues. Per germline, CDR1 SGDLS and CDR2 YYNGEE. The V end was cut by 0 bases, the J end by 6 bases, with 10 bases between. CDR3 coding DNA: TGTGCCAGCAGCGTAGAACGGGAGCGCAATGAGCAGTTCTTC. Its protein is CASSVERERNEQFF.

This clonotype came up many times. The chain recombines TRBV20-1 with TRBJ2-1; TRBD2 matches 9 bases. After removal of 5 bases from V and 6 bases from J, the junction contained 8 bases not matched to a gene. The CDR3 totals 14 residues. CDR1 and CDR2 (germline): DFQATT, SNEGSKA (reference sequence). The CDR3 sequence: CSAYLAGSFNEQFF. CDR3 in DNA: TGCAGTGCTTATCTAGCGGGAAGTTTCAATGAGCAGTTCTTC.